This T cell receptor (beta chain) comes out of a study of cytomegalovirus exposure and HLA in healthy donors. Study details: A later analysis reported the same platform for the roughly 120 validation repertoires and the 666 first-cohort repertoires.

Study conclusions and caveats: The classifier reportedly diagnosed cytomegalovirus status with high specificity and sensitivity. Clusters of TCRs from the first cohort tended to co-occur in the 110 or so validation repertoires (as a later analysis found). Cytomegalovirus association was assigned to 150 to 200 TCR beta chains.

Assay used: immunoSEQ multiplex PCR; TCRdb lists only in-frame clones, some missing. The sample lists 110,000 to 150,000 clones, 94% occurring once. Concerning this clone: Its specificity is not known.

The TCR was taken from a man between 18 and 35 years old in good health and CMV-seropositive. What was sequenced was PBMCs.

The CDR3 region is CASRSGWTGGSHSNQPQHF. CDR3 in DNA: TGTGCCAGCAGATCGGGGTGGACAGGGGGCTCTCATAGCAATCAGCCCCAGCATTTT. The chain carries TRBV27 and TRBJ1-5; 11 bases match TRBD1. This CDR3 comprises 19 residues. V trimming: 6 bases; J trimming: 0 bases; junction bases outside the gene matches: 13. The germline V gene encodes CDR1 MNHEY and CDR2 SMNVEV (reference sequence).